This T cell receptor (beta chain) originates from a study of blood T cell repertoires in COVID-19. The trim removed 6 bases at V and 3 bases at J, leaving 5 bases unmatched. The length of the CDR3 is 14 residues. Looked up from germline, CDR1 is MGHRA and CDR2 is YSYEKL. Measured with immunoSEQ multiplex PCR; TCRdb has only the in-frame clones, and not every one. The sample has approximately 69,000 clones, over 70% seen once. This chain uses TRBV4-1 with TRBJ1-5; TRBD1 matches 7 bases. The specimen was peripheral blood. The receptor was derived from a man aged 55 to 70 with acute or convalescent COVID-19. The CDR3 loop is CASSPGTDNQPQHF. In DNA form, the CDR3 reads TGCGCCAGCAGTCCCGGGACAGACAATCAGCCCCAGCATTTT.